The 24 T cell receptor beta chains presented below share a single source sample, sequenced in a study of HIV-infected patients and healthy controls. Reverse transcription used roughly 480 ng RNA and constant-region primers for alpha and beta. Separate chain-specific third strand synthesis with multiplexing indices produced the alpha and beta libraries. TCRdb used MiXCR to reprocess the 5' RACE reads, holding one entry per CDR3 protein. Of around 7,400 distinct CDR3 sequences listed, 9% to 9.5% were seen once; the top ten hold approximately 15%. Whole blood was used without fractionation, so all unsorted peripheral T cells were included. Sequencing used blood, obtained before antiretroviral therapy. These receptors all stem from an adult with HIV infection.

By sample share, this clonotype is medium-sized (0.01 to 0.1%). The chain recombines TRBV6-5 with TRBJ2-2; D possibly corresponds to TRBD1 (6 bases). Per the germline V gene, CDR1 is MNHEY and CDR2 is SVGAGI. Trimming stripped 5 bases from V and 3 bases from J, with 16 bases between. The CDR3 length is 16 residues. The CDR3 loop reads CASSLQPGQHTGELFF. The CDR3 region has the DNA TGTGCCAGCAGTCTCCAACCTGGACAGCACACCGGGGAGCTGTTTTTT.

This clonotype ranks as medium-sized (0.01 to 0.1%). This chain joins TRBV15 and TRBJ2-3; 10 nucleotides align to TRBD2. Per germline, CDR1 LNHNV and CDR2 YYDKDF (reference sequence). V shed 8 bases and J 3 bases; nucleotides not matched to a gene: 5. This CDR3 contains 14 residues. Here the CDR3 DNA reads TGTGCCACCGCTTTAGCGGGGGGAACAGATACGCAGTATTTT. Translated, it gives CATALAGGTDTQYF.

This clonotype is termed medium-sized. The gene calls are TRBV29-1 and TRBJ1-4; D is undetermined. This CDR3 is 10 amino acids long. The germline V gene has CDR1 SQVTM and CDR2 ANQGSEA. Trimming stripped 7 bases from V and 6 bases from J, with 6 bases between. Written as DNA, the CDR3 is TGCAGCGCTGTATATGAAAAACTGTTTTTT. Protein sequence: CSAVYEKLFF.

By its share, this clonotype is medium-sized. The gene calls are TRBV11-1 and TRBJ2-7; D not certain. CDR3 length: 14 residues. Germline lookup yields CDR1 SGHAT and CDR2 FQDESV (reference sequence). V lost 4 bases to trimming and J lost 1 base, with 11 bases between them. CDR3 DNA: TGTGCCAGCAGCTCCCGTGGAGAGTCCTACGAGCAGTACTTC. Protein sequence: CASSSRGESYEQYF.

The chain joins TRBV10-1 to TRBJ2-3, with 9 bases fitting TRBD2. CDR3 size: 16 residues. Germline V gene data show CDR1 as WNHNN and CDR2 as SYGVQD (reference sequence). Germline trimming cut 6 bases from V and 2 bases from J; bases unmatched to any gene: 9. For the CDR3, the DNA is TGCGCCAGCAGGTCAGGAGCGGGGGGACCCACAGATACGCAGTATTTT. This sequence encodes CASRSGAGGPTDTQYF.

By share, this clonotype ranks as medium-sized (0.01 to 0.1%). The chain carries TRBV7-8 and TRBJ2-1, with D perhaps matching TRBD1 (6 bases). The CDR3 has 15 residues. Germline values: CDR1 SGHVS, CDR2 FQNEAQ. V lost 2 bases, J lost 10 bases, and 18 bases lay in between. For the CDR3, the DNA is TGTGCCAGCAGCTTAATCCTGGGGGCTAACAGCGAGCAGTTCTTC. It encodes CASSLILGANSEQFF.

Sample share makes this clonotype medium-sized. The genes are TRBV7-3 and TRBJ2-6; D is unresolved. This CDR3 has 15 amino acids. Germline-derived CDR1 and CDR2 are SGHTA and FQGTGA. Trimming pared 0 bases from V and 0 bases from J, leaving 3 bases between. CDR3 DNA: TGTGCCAGCAGCTTAACAGGCTCTGGGGCCAACGTCCTGACTTTC. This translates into CASSLTGSGANVLTF.

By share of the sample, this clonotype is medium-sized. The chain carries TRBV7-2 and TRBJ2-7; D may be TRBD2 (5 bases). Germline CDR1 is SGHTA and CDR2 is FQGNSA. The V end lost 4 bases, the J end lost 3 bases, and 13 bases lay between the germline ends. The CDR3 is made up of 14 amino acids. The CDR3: CASSSGKGFYEQYF. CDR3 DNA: TGTGCCAGCAGCTCGGGGAAGGGTTTCTACGAGCAGTACTTC.

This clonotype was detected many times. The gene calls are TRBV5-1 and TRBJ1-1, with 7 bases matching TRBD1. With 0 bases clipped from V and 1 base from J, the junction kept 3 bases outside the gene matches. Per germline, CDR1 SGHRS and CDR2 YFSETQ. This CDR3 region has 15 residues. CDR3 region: CASSLAGTENTEAFF. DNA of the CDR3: TGCGCCAGCAGCTTGGCCGGGACAGAGAACACTGAAGCTTTCTTT.

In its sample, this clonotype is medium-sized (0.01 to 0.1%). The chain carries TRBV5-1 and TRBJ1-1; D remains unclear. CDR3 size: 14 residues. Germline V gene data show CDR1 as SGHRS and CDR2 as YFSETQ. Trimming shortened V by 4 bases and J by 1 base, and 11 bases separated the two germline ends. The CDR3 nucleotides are TGCGCCAGCAGCCCATCTTGGGGGAACACTGAAGCTTTCTTT. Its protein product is CASSPSWGNTEAFF.

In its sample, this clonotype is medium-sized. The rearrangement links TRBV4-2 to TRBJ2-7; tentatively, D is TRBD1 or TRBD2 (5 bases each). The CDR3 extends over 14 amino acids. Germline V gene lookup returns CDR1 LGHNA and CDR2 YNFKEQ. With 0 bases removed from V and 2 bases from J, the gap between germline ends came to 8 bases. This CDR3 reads CASSQERDAYEQYF. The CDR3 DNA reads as TGTGCCAGCAGCCAAGAAAGGGACGCCTACGAGCAGTACTTC.

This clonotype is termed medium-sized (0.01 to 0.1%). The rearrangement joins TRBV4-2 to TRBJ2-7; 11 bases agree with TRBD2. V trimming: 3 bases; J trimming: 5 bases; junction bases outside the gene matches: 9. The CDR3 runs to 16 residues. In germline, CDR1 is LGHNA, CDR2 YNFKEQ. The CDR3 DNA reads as TGTGCCAGCAGCCATCTTACTAGCGGGGGTAGCGACGAGCAGTACTTC. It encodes CASSHLTSGGSDEQYF.

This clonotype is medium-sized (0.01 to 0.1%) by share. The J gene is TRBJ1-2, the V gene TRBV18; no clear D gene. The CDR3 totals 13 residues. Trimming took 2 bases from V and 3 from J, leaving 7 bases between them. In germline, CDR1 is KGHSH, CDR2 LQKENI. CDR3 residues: CASSPTEDYGYTF. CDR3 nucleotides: TGTGCCAGCTCACCAACGGAGGACTATGGCTACACCTTC.

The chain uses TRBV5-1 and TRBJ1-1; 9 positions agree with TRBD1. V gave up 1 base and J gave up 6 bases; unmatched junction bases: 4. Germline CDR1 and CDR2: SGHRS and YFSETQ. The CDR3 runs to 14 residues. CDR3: CASSLMDRGSEAFF. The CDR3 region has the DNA TGCGCCAGCAGCTTGATGGACAGGGGTTCTGAAGCTTTCTTT. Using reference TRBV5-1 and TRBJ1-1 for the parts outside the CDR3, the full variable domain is KAGVTQTPRYLIKTRGQQVTLSCSPISGHRSVSWYQQTPGQGLQFLFEYFSETQRNKGNFPGRFSGRQFSNSRSEMNVSTLELGDSALYLCASSLMDRGSEAFFGQGTRLTVV.

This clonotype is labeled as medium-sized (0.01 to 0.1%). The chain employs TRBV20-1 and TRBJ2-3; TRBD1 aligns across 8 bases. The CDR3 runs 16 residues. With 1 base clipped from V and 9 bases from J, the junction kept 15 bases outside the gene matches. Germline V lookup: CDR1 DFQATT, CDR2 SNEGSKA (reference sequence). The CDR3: CSARVQGRGQSRTQYF. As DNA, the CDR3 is TGCAGTGCTAGAGTCCAGGGCAGGGGGCAGTCACGGACGCAGTATTTT.

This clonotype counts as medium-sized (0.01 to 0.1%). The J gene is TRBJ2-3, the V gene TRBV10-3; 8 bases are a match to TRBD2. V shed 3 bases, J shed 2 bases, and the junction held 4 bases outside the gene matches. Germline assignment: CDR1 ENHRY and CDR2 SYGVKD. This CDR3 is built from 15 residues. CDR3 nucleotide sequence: TGTGCCATCAGTGACTCGGGGGGGACCACAGATACGCAGTATTTT. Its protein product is CAISDSGGTTDTQYF.

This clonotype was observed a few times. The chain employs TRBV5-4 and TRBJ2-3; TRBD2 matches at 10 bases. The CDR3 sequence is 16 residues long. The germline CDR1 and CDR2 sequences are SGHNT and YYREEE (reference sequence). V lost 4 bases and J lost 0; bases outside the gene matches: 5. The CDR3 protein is CASSQVAGGSTDTQYF. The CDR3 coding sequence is TGTGCCAGCAGCCAAGTAGCGGGGGGAAGCACAGATACGCAGTATTTT.

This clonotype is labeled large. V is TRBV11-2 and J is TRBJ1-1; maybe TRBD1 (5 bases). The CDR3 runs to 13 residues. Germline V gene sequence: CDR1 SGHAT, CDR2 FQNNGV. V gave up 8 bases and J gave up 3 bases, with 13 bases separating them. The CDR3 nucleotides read TGTGCCAGCTGGGGGATGGGGGACACTGAAGCTTTCTTT. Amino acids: CASWGMGDTEAFF.

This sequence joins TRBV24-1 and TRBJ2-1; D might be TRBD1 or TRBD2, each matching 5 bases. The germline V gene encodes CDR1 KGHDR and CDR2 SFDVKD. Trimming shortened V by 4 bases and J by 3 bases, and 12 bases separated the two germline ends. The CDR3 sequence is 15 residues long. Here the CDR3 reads CATSDWDGGYNEQFF. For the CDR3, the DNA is TGTGCCACCAGTGACTGGGACGGAGGCTACAATGAGCAGTTCTTC.

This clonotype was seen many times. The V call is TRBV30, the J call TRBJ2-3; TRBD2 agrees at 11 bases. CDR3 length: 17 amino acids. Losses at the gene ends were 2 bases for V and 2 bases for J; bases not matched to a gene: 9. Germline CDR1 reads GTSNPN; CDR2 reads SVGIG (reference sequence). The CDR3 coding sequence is TGTGCCTGGAGTCGGGAACTAGCGGGGGTGTCCACAGATACGCAGTATTTT. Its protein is CAWSRELAGVSTDTQYF.

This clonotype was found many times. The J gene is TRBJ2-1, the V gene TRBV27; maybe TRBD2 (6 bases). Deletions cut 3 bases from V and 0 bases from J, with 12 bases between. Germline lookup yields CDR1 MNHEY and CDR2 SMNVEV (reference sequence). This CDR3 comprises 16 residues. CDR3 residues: CASSLRDLSSYNEQFF. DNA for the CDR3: TGTGCCAGCAGTTTGAGGGACTTGAGCTCCTACAATGAGCAGTTCTTC.

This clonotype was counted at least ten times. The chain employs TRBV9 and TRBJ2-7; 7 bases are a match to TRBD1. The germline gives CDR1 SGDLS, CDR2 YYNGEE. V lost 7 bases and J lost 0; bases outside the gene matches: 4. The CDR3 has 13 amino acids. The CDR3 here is CASEGGSSYEQYF. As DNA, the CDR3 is TGTGCCAGCGAAGGGGGCAGCTCCTACGAGCAGTACTTC.

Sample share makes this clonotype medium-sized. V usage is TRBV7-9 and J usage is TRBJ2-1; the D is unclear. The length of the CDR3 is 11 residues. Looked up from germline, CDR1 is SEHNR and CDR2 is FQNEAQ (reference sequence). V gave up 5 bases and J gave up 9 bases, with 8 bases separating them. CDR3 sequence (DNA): TGTGCCAGCAGCCCCTCGACTGAGCAGTTCTTC. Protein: CASSPSTEQFF.

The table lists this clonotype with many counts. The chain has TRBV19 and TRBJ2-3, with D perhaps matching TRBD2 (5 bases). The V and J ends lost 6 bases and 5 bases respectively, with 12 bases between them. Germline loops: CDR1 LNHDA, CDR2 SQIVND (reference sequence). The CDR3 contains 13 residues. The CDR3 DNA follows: TGTGCCAGTAGCAGAGCCCGGGAAGATACGCAGTATTTT. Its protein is CASSRAREDTQYF.